Listed below are T cell receptor beta chains from one sample, sequenced in a study of shared clonotypes between healthy human individuals. The data were produced by immunoSEQ multiplex PCR, yet TCRdb's version contains in-frame clones alone and is incomplete. Altogether 850,000 to 1,200,000 clones are present, under 80% being singletons, with the ten largest covering around 1.4%. Material: memory CD4+ T cells sorted from blood. These receptors originate from a man younger than 35 in good health. Each CDR3 is given with its conserved first and last residue. The D gene is left open where the match is weak. Expanded clones are given a class, and other clones once, few, many or no size at all.

length	size	V	D	J	CDR3	DNA
16	NA	TRBV18	TRBD2	TRBJ2-7	CASSPPYGGGSYEQYF	TGTGCCAGCTCACCACCCTACGGCGGGGGGTCCTACGAGCAGTACTTC
16	once	TRBV28	TRBD1	TRBJ1-4	CASGLGRGRPNEKLFF	TGTGCCAGCGGACTCGGCAGGGGGCGACCTAATGAAAAACTGTTTTTT
14	NA	TRBV19	NA	TRBJ2-7	CASSRGGGTYEQYF	TGTGCCAGTAGTAGGGGCGGCGGCACATACGAGCAGTACTTC
14	NA	TRBV4-3	NA	TRBJ1-1	CASSQEGGKSEAFF	TGCGCCAGCAGCCAAGAGGGAGGGAAGTCTGAAGCTTTCTTT
14	NA	TRBV10-3	TRBD1	TRBJ1-4	CAISESGGVEKLFF	TGTGCCATCAGTGAGTCAGGGGGCGTTGAAAAACTGTTTTTT
15	NA	TRBV5-1	NA	TRBJ2-6	CASSFGTQRANVLTF	TGCGCCAGCAGCTTTGGGACCCAAAGGGCCAACGTCCTGACTTTC
15	NA	TRBV9	NA	TRBJ2-6	CASSVVQAGANVLTF	TGTGCCAGCAGCGTAGTCCAGGCCGGGGCCAACGTCCTGACTTTC
15	NA	TRBV28	TRBD1	TRBJ2-1	CASSSGGWSYNEQFF	TGTGCCAGCAGTTCAGGGGGCTGGTCCTACAATGAGCAGTTCTTC
12	NA	TRBV5-1	NA	TRBJ2-7	CASSLDGTEQYF	TGCGCCAGCAGCTTGGATGGGACCGAGCAGTACTTC
14	few	TRBV5-4	NA	TRBJ2-1	CAFLRDRGWNEQFF	TGTGCCTTCCTTCGCGATCGGGGTTGGAATGAGCAGTTCTTC
16	NA	TRBV9	NA	TRBJ1-4	CASSQGTGTTNEKLFF	TGTGCCAGCAGTCAAGGCACGGGGACGACTAATGAAAAACTGTTTTTT
14	few	TRBV5-4	NA	TRBJ1-2	CASSLVSSNYGYTF	TGTGCCAGCAGCTTGGTCAGTAGCAACTATGGCTACACCTTC
21	NA	TRBV12-5	NA	TRBJ1-5	CASGLVRDPVYQGGGNQPQHF	TGTGCTAGTGGTTTGGTACGCGACCCCGTTTACCAGGGAGGGGGCAATCAGCCCCAGCATTTT
15	NA	TRBV6-6	NA	TRBJ1-1	CASSYRGRLNTEAFF	TGTGCCAGCAGTTACCGCGGACGGTTGAACACTGAAGCTTTCTTT
11	few	TRBV2	NA	TRBJ2-7	CASSDSYEQYF	TGTGCCAGCAGCGACTCCTACGAGCAGTACTTC
14	many	TRBV9	NA	TRBJ2-5	CASSVGQRKETQYF	TGTGCCAGCAGCGTAGGACAACGTAAAGAGACCCAGTACTTC
14	NA	TRBV5-1	TRBD1	TRBJ1-1	CASSPGGYDRVAFF	TGCGCCAGCAGCCCGGGTGGCTATGACAGGGTTGCTTTCTTT
13	NA	TRBV11-2	TRBD1	TRBJ1-2	CASSLYTGGGYTF	TGTGCCAGCAGCCTCTACACAGGGGGTGGCTACACCTTC
11	NA	TRBV18	NA	TRBJ1-1	CASSPNGGAFF	TGTGCCAGCTCACCGAACGGTGGGGCTTTCTTT
12	NA	TRBV29-1	NA	TRBJ2-1	CSVRQFSDEQFF	TGCAGCGTCAGGCAGTTCTCCGATGAGCAGTTCTTC
15	NA	TRBV5-1	NA	TRBJ1-1	CASSYYQTGNTEAFF	TGCGCCAGCAGCTACTATCAAACGGGGAACACTGAAGCTTTCTTT
16	NA	TRBV10-2	TRBD2	TRBJ2-7	CASSDPPAGGPGEQYF	TGCGCCAGCAGTGACCCCCCCGCGGGAGGGCCAGGGGAGCAGTACTTC
13	NA	TRBV5-8	NA	TRBJ2-2	CASSRSNTGELFF	TGTGCCAGCAGTAGATCGAACACCGGGGAGCTGTTTTTT
17	NA	TRBV4-2	NA	TRBJ2-2	CASSQDERISNTGELFF	TGTGCCAGCAGCCAAGATGAACGGATTTCGAACACCGGGGAGCTGTTTTTT
11	few	TRBV11-2	NA	TRBJ2-7	CASSADSGGYF	TGTGCCAGCAGCGCCGACAGCGGCGGGTACTTC
14	NA	TRBV6-5	TRBD1	TRBJ1-3	CASSATGSGNTIYF	TGTGCCAGCAGTGCGACAGGGTCTGGAAACACCATATATTTT
16	NA	TRBV5-1	NA	TRBJ2-7	CASSLARAGLFYEQYF	TGCGCCAGCAGCTTGGCACGGGCGGGACTCTTCTACGAGCAGTACTTC
18	few	TRBV7-2	NA	TRBJ1-6	CASSLVSMGQRTNSPLHF	TGTGCCAGCAGCTTAGTGTCAATGGGCCAGAGAACTAATTCACCCCTCCACTTT
15	once	TRBV6-1	NA	TRBJ2-4	CASGGRYVVKNIQYF	TGTGCCAGCGGGGGGCGGTACGTTGTCAAAAACATTCAGTACTTC
14	NA	TRBV10-3	TRBD1	TRBJ1-1	CAISTGTGNTEAFF	TGTGCCATCAGTACCGGGACAGGGAACACTGAAGCTTTCTTT
14	NA	TRBV6-5	NA	TRBJ2-4	CASAEGRAKNIQYF	TGTGCCAGCGCAGAGGGCAGAGCCAAAAACATTCAGTACTTC
12	NA	TRBV5-4	NA	TRBJ1-2	CASGGQINGYTF	TGTGCCAGCGGCGGACAGATTAATGGCTACACCTTC
16	NA	TRBV30	TRBD1	TRBJ1-6	CAWSIPGQGGYSPLHF	TGTGCCTGGAGTATTCCGGGACAGGGAGGTTACTCACCCCTCCACTTT
16	NA	TRBV30	NA	TRBJ1-3	CAWSIGKQVSGNTIYF	TGTGCCTGGAGTATCGGAAAACAAGTCTCTGGAAACACCATATATTTT
15	NA	TRBV10-2	NA	TRBJ2-5	CASTSILLYQETQYF	TGCGCCAGCACCTCGATCCTCCTATACCAAGAGACCCAGTACTTC
17	NA	TRBV28	TRBD1	TRBJ1-2	CASSLLRGQPGNYGYTF	TGTGCCAGCAGTTTACTAAGGGGGCAACCTGGGAACTATGGCTACACCTTC
15	once	TRBV19	NA	TRBJ1-6	CASSISGGARSPLHF	TGTGCCAGTAGTATTTCCGGGGGCGCGAGGTCACCCCTCCACTTT